Shown below are 29 T cell receptor beta chains from a single sample sequenced in a study of graft-versus-host responses after intestinal transplantation. The method was immunoSEQ multiplex PCR; TCRdb's version includes in-frame clones alone and lacks a portion of them. The table lists about 25,000 clones, 90% to 95% of them singletons. The starting material was PBMCs, obtained 18 days after transplant. All receptors come from a human patient who received an intestinal transplant, so some T cells may come from the graft donor.

This clone was observed a few times. This chain uses TRBV5-8 with TRBJ2-7; no reliable D call. This CDR3 is 14 amino acids long. Trimming removed 5 bases at V and 4 bases at J, with 16 bases between. Germline lookup yields CDR1 SGHTS and CDR2 YDEGEE. The CDR3 spells CASSPFRRYYEQYF. The DNA of the CDR3 is TGTGCCAGCAGTCCCTTCAGACGCTATTACGAGCAGTACTTC. Looking up the rest from reference TRBV5-8 and TRBJ2-7 gives the full variable domain: EAGVTQSPTHLIKTRGQQATLRCSPISGHTSVYWYQQALGLGLQFLLWYDEGEERNRGNFPPRFSGRQFPNYSSELNVNALELEDSALYLCASSPFRRYYEQYFGPGTRLTVT.

The chain has TRBV7-7 and TRBJ1-3; maybe TRBD1 (5 bases). Germline CDR1 and CDR2: SSHAT and FNYEAQ (reference sequence). Trimming removed 5 bases from V and 2 bases from J, with 7 bases in between. CDR3 length: 13 residues. The CDR3: CASSPDTGNTIYF. DNA of the CDR3: TGTGCCAGCAGCCCGGACACTGGAAACACCATATATTTT.

This clone was seen once. This chain links TRBV9 with TRBJ2-1, with unresolved D. CDR3 size: 13 residues. Germline V lookup: CDR1 SGDLS, CDR2 YYNGEE. The V end was cut by 0 bases, the J end by 4 bases, with 5 bases between. CDR3 DNA: TGTGCCAGCAGCGTAGGACGGTACAATGAGCAGTTCTTC. Translated: CASSVGRYNEQFF.

The chain employs TRBV4-1 and TRBJ1-2; D is possibly TRBD1 (5 bases). Germline V lookup: CDR1 MGHRA, CDR2 YSYEKL. The CDR3 length is 16 residues. V was clipped by 0 bases and J by 4 bases, with 15 bases between them. CDR3: CASSQEILGLSYGYTF. The CDR3 nucleotides are TGCGCCAGCAGCCAAGAGATTCTGGGGCTCAGCTATGGCTACACCTTC.

The rearrangement links TRBV10-1 to TRBJ1-2; D is possibly TRBD1 (5 bases). CDR3 size: 12 residues. The V gene lost 3 bases and the J gene lost 4 bases, with 6 bases spanning the gap. The germline V gene has CDR1 WNHNN and CDR2 SYGVQD (reference sequence). The CDR3 nucleotides are TGCGCCAGCAGTGATGGGGCCTATGGCTACACCTTC. This codes for CASSDGAYGYTF.

This chain uses TRBV2 with TRBJ2-3; D is perhaps TRBD2 (5 bases). The V end lost 3 bases, the J end lost 1 base, and 17 bases lay between the germline ends. The CDR3 is made up of 17 amino acids. The germline gives CDR1 SNHLY, CDR2 FYNNEI. CDR3 DNA sequence: TGTGCCAGCAGTGATTCAGCCGGGGAGAGGGGCACAGATACGCAGTATTTT. Protein sequence: CASSDSAGERGTDTQYF.

V is TRBV2 and J is TRBJ1-1, with D tentatively TRBD1 (6 bases). From germline, CDR1 is SNHLY and CDR2 FYNNEI. The CDR3 has 13 amino acids. The ends were cut back, 5 bases at V and 1 base at J, with 8 bases in the middle. CDR3 sequence reads: CASSSQGNTEAFF. CDR3 nucleotides: TGTGCCAGCAGTTCACAGGGGAACACTGAAGCTTTCTTT.

The J gene is TRBJ2-7, the V gene TRBV6-5; D remains ambiguous. With 0 bases removed from V and 2 bases from J, the gap between germline ends came to 8 bases. Germline V gene sequence: CDR1 MNHEY, CDR2 SVGAGI. This CDR3 spans 14 amino acids. CDR3 region: CASSYSQDPYEQYF. In DNA form, the CDR3 reads TGTGCCAGCAGTTACTCCCAGGACCCCTACGAGCAGTACTTC.

The genes are TRBV4-1 and TRBJ2-3; 7 nucleotides agree with TRBD1. The V and J ends lost 6 bases and 4 bases, in that order; junction bases with no gene match: 7. CDR1 MGHRA and CDR2 YSYEKL come from the germline V gene. The CDR3 consists of 14 residues. This CDR3 reads CASSWRDRADTQYF. The CDR3, as DNA: TGCGCCAGCAGTTGGCGAGACAGGGCAGATACGCAGTATTTT.

The genes are TRBV29-1 and TRBJ2-2, with unresolved D. Germline values: CDR1 SQVTM, CDR2 ANQGSEA. Trimming pared 3 bases from V and 6 bases from J, leaving 5 bases between. The CDR3 is 11 residues long. The CDR3 DNA follows: TGCAGCGTTGAGGTGGCCGGGGAGCTGTTTTTT. This sequence encodes CSVEVAGELFF.

This chain joins TRBV5-1 and TRBJ2-5; D may match TRBD1 or TRBD2 (5 bases each). There are 13 residues in the CDR3. CDR1 is SGHRS and CDR2 is YFSETQ in the germline V gene. Trimming left V 7 bases short and J 5 bases short, with 15 bases between. In nucleotides, the CDR3 is TGCGCCAGCCAACAGACCTGGGGGGAGACCCAGTACTTC. It translates to CASQQTWGETQYF. Full variable domain (remainder filled in from reference TRBV5-1 and TRBJ2-5): KAGVTQTPRYLIKTRGQQVTLSCSPISGHRSVSWYQQTPGQGLQFLFEYFSETQRNKGNFPGRFSGRQFSNSRSEMNVSTLELGDSALYLCASQQTWGETQYFGPGTRLLVL.

The genes are TRBV11-2 and TRBJ1-5; D not certain. Trimming left V 5 bases short and J 7 bases short, with 12 bases between. The CDR3 contains 13 residues. Germline lookup yields CDR1 SGHAT and CDR2 FQNNGV. CDR3 sequence reads: CASSAMREQPQHF. The CDR3 DNA reads as TGTGCCAGCAGCGCGATGCGTGAACAGCCCCAGCATTTT.

This chain links TRBV9 with TRBJ2-2, with 7 bases matching TRBD1. This CDR3 has 13 residues. Germline V lookup: CDR1 SGDLS, CDR2 YYNGEE. V trimming: 4 bases; J trimming: 9 bases; junction bases outside the gene matches: 6. This chain's CDR3 is CASSTGVFRELFF. Here the CDR3 DNA reads TGTGCCAGCAGCACAGGGGTTTTCAGGGAGCTGTTTTTT.

The table lists this clone with a count of one. The chain combines TRBV2 with TRBJ2-3, with TRBD2 identical over 7 bases. The V segment lost 9 bases and the J segment 7 bases; nucleotides outside the gene matches: 10. Germline CDR1 is SNHLY and CDR2 is FYNNEI. The CDR3 runs 13 residues. The DNA of the CDR3 is TGTGCCAGTCTCGGGGGAGGGATCAATACGCAGTATTTT. As protein: CASLGGGINTQYF.

The chain has TRBV18 and TRBJ1-6; TRBD1 matches 7 bases. Per germline, CDR1 KGHSH and CDR2 LQKENI. The CDR3 has 14 residues. The J segment lost 7 bases and the V segment lost 5 bases, leaving 5 bases of the junction unmatched. DNA for the CDR3: TGTGCCAGCTCATCGACAGGGCGAAATTCACCCCTCCACTTT. It is translated as CASSSTGRNSPLHF.

The chain employs TRBV5-6 and TRBJ2-7; the match to TRBD2 covers 7 bases. V trimming: 4 bases; J trimming: 4 bases; junction bases outside the gene matches: 14. Germline lookup yields CDR1 SGHDT and CDR2 YYEEEE. The CDR3 is 16 residues long. The DNA for the CDR3 is TGTGCCAGCAGCACCCCAGGGAGTGCGGGGGAGTACGAGCAGTACTTC. Translating gives CASSTPGSAGEYEQYF.

The rearrangement uses TRBV19 and TRBJ1-2; no firm D call. V was pared by 7 bases and J by 8 bases, with 8 bases between. The CDR3 is 10 amino acids. Germline-derived CDR1 and CDR2 are LNHDA and SQIVND (reference sequence). As DNA, the CDR3 is TGTGCCAGTATGGGCGGCGGCTACACCTTC. Its protein is CASMGGGYTF.

CDR3 in DNA: TGCGCCAGCAGCCCCTCCGGAAACTCTGGAAACACCATATATTTT. It codes for CASSPSGNSGNTIYF. The gene calls are TRBV5-1 and TRBJ2-2; D is undetermined. Near its end, the DNA agrees better with TRBJ1-3, so the J call may be wrong. Per germline, CDR1 SGHRS and CDR2 YFSETQ. The CDR3 sequence is 15 residues long.

As regards this clone: Germline is not matched at one junction end, which may reflect a read error. The chain combines TRBV6-4 with TRBJ2-3, with 7 positions matching TRBD2. CDR1 and CDR2 (germline): MRHNA, SNTAGT. This CDR3 spans 15 amino acids. The chain's CDR3 is CAGSETGGSTDTQYF. The CDR3 DNA reads as TGTGCCGGCAGTGAAACGGGGGGAAGCACAGATACGCAGTATTTT.

The V and J genes are TRBV19 and TRBJ2-1; D is possibly TRBD2 (5 bases). The CDR3 is made up of 13 amino acids. Trimming took off 1 base at V and 10 bases at J, with 11 bases between the two ends. Per the germline V gene, CDR1 is LNHDA and CDR2 is SQIVND (reference sequence). CDR3 bases: TGTGCCAGTAGTATAGGGACGTCGGGGGAGCAGTTCTTC. Encoded protein: CASSIGTSGEQFF.

This rearrangement joins TRBV14 to TRBJ1-6, with no clear D. Trimming stripped 0 bases from V and 13 bases from J, with 10 bases between. The CDR3 consists of 13 residues. The germline V gene has CDR1 SGHDN and CDR2 FVKESK. CDR3 residues: CASSQEGFAPLHF. As DNA, the CDR3 is TGTGCCAGCAGCCAAGAAGGTTTTGCCCCCCTCCACTTT.

The chain combines TRBV9 with TRBJ2-1; no reliable D call. CDR3 length: 15 amino acids. Trimming took 0 bases from V and 8 from J, leaving 15 bases between them. Looked up from germline, CDR1 is SGDLS and CDR2 is YYNGEE. The CDR3 protein is CASSVGSSSSHEQFF. The DNA of the CDR3 is TGTGCCAGCAGCGTAGGTTCGTCTAGTAGCCATGAGCAGTTCTTC.

The chain recombines TRBV27 with TRBJ2-1, with 16 bases aligning to TRBD2. The CDR3 is made up of 17 amino acids. Unmatched junction bases numbered 7, after V lost 4 bases and J lost 7 bases. Germline V gene lookup returns CDR1 MNHEY and CDR2 SMNVEV (reference sequence). CDR3: CASSSGLAGGQWNEQFF. CDR3 sequence (DNA): TGTGCCAGCAGTTCGGGACTAGCGGGGGGGCAGTGGAATGAGCAGTTCTTC.

This clone was seen just once. The chain carries TRBV27 and TRBJ2-7, with TRBD1 identical over 11 bases. This CDR3 is built from 21 residues. V shed 5 bases and J 0 bases; nucleotides not matched to a gene: 21. Germline V gene sequence: CDR1 MNHEY, CDR2 SMNVEV (reference sequence). The CDR3 is CASSIESPGTGGLLGSYEQYF. The CDR3 nucleotides are TGTGCCAGCAGTATAGAATCCCCCGGGACAGGGGGTTTGTTGGGCTCCTACGAGCAGTACTTC.

This clone has more than one count but fewer than ten. The chain links TRBV4-1 to TRBJ1-1, with D perhaps TRBD1 (6 bases). Per germline, CDR1 MGHRA and CDR2 YSYEKL. V was trimmed by 2 bases and J by 8 bases, leaving 12 bases between them. CDR3 length: 13 amino acids. The CDR3 region has the DNA TGCGCCAGCAGCCAATATCCGGGACAAGAAGCTTTCTTT. Protein product: CASSQYPGQEAFF.

CDR3 loop: CASSLGGYSNQPQHF. The CDR3 nucleotides are TGTGCCAGCAGCTTAGGGGGTTATAGCAATCAGCCCCAGCATTTT. V is TRBV5-6 and J is TRBJ1-5; D is perhaps TRBD1 (6 bases). The CDR3 sequence is 15 residues long. Germline CDR1 is SGHDT and CDR2 is YYEEEE. V was cut by 2 bases and J by 0 bases, with 9 bases left in between.

The chain combines TRBV11-3 with TRBJ2-1, with D uncertain. V was cut by 5 bases and J by 9 bases, with 11 bases left in between. Germline assignment: CDR1 SGHNT and CDR2 YENEEA. The CDR3 is 12 amino acids. The CDR3 DNA reads TGTGCCAGCAGCCACGGTTCTTTTGAGCAGTTCTTC. Amino acid sequence: CASSHGSFEQFF.

V gene TRBV19 combines with J gene TRBJ2-6; no clear D gene. Germline CDR1 LNHDA, CDR2 SQIVND (reference sequence). The ends were cut back, 8 bases at V and 0 bases at J, with 2 bases in the middle. This CDR3 is 12 amino acids long. CDR3 sequence reads: CASSSGANVLTF. The CDR3 coding sequence is TGTGCCAGTTCCTCTGGGGCCAACGTCCTGACTTTC. Using reference TRBV19 and TRBJ2-6 for the parts outside the CDR3, the full variable domain is DGGITQSPKYLFRKEGQNVTLSCEQNLNHDAMYWYRQDPGQGLRLIYYSQIVNDFQKGDIAEGYSVSREKKESFPLTVTSAQKNPTAFYLCASSSGANVLTFGAGSRLTVL.

The chain carries TRBV9 and TRBJ1-5, with TRBD1 matching over 8 bases. V gave up 4 bases and J gave up 2 bases; unmatched junction bases: 8. CDR1 and CDR2 (germline): SGDLS, YYNGEE. The CDR3 has 16 residues. The CDR3 DNA sequence: TGTGCCAGCAGCCCGACAGGGGATTCATGCAATCAGCCCCAGCATTTT. It translates to CASSPTGDSCNQPQHF.